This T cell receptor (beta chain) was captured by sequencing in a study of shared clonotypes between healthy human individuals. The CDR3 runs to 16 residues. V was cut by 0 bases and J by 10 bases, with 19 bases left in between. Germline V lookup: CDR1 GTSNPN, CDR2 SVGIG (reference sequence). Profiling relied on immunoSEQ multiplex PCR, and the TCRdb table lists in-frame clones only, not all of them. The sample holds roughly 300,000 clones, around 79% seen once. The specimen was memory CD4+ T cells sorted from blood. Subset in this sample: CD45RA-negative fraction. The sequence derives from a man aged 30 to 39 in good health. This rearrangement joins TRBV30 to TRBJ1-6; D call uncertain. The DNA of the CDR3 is TGTGCCTGGAGTGTACTGAGTGGGGTGTCGGGCTCACCCCTCCACTTT. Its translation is CAWSVLSGVSGSPLHF.